This TCR beta chain is from a study of cytomegalovirus exposure and HLA in healthy donors. Both 60 Vbeta primers and 13 Jbeta primers went into the PCR. Sequenced by immunoSEQ multiplex PCR; TCRdb stores in-frame clones only, minus some. The repertoire consists of some 120,000 clones, with over 70% occurring once and the leading ten covering 3% to 3.5%. There were likely unrecorded immune exposures, though donors were nominally healthy when sampled. The CDR3 runs to 12 residues. CDR1 is SGHKS, CDR2 YYEKEE, per germline (reference sequence). Trimming stripped 4 bases from V and 7 bases from J, with 6 bases between. Regarding the study as a whole: A missense DCLRE1C variant was associated with V- and J-gene trimming of TCR beta chains in a later analysis, and an independent cohort replicated the association. A later analysis found that most CMV-associated TCR beta chains appeared HLA-restricted.

Regarding this clone: Its antigen remains unidentified.

This clonotype was sampled from a woman aged 50 to 60 in good health and CMV-seronegative. Sequenced sample: PBMCs. The rearrangement joins TRBV5-5 to TRBJ1-6, with D unresolved. CDR3 bases: TGTGCCAGCAGCCCGGGGAATTCACCCCTCCACTTT. Amino acids: CASSPGNSPLHF.